Presented here are 20 T cell receptor beta chains from one specimen sequenced in a study of OX40 agonist ivuxolimab in advanced cancers. Sequencing was performed with immunoSEQ multiplex PCR; in TCRdb, only in-frame clones are kept and a portion is missing. The sample shows 25,000 to 30,000 clones, less than 95% of them seen only once. The sample in question was CD4+ or CD8+ T cells sorted from blood, obtained in a trial of the OX40 agonist ivuxolimab. These receptors all come from an adult with an advanced solid tumor such as melanoma, head and neck, liver or kidney cancer.

The gene calls are TRBV2 and TRBJ2-3, with 10 nucleotides matching TRBD1. CDR1 and CDR2 (germline): SNHLY, FYNNEI. The CDR3 sequence is 14 residues long. V lost 5 bases, J lost 6 bases, and 5 bases stayed unmatched. Here the CDR3 DNA reads TGTGCCAGCAGTTGGACAGGGGGGCGGGATACGCAGTATTTT. It specifies CASSWTGGRDTQYF.

In this sample, this clone turned up once. Other DNA sequences from this sample encode an identical CDR3 as well. V usage is TRBV27 and J usage is TRBJ2-1; TRBD2 aligns across 9 bases. The V gene end was trimmed by 6 bases and the J gene end by 2 bases; junction bases not matched to a gene: 5. The CDR3 spans 15 residues. The V gene's germline CDR1 is MNHEY and CDR2 SMNVEV (reference sequence). As DNA, the CDR3 is TGTGCCAGCAGCTACTCTAGCGGGACCTACAATGAGCAGTTCTTC. Amino acids: CASSYSSGTYNEQFF.

The gene calls are TRBV11-2 and TRBJ2-7; 7 bases fit TRBD2. CDR3 length equals 16 residues. CDR1 and CDR2 (germline): SGHAT, FQNNGV. V was pared by 1 base and J by 3 bases, with 9 bases of the junction left unmatched. CDR3 coding DNA: TGTGCCAGCAGCTTAGTGGGGAGGGCTAGCAGCTACGAGCAGTACTTC. Its protein product is CASSLVGRASSYEQYF.

The rearrangement joins TRBV4-3 to TRBJ1-1; 7 bases are shared with TRBD1. This CDR3 is 15 amino acids long. J gave up 1 base and V 5 bases, and 7 bases lay outside the gene matches. The germline V gene has CDR1 LGHNA and CDR2 YSLEER. The CDR3 region is CASSAHRGRNTEAFF. The CDR3 DNA reads TGCGCCAGCAGCGCCCACAGGGGCCGGAACACTGAAGCTTTCTTT.

The V and J genes are TRBV28 and TRBJ2-7; the D is unclear. This CDR3 comprises 12 residues. CDR1 is MDHEN and CDR2 is SYDVKM in the germline V gene. Between the trimmed V and J ends, which lost 2 bases and 9 bases, there was a span of 11 bases. CDR3 DNA sequence: TGTGCCAGCAGTTTACAGGCTACGGGGCAGTACTTC. Translated, it gives CASSLQATGQYF.

The rearrangement joins TRBV9 to TRBJ2-1; D uncertain. Per the germline V gene, CDR1 is SGDLS and CDR2 is YYNGEE. V was clipped by 4 bases and J by 4 bases, with 9 bases between them. The length of the CDR3 is 13 residues. The CDR3 loop reads CASSQADYNEQFF. The CDR3 nucleotides read TGTGCCAGCAGCCAGGCGGATTACAATGAGCAGTTCTTC.

The chain employs TRBV5-1 and TRBJ2-1; D perhaps matches TRBD1 (6 bases). V lost 3 bases and J 2 bases, leaving 12 bases between the germline ends. This CDR3 has 15 residues. The germline CDR1 and CDR2 sequences are SGHRS and YFSETQ. The CDR3 loop is CASSSTGSPYNEQFF. CDR3 DNA: TGCGCCAGCAGCTCTACAGGGTCCCCCTACAATGAGCAGTTCTTC.

The CDR3 is CASSLGGILPDTQYF. CDR3 bases: TGTGCCAGCAGCTTAGGTGGGATTTTGCCAGATACGCAGTATTTT. This chain joins TRBV5-5 and TRBJ2-3; D not certain. The length of the CDR3 is 15 residues. The germline V gene has CDR1 SGHKS and CDR2 YYEKEE (reference sequence). V lost 2 bases and J lost 4, with 14 bases in between. The whole variable domain, remainder taken from reference TRBV5-5 and TRBJ2-3, is DAGVTQSPTHLIKTRGQQVTLRCSPISGHKSVSWYQQVLGQGPQFIFQYYEKEERGRGNFPDRFSARQFPNYSSELNVNALLLGDSALYLCASSLGGILPDTQYFGPGTRLTVL.

This chain links TRBV2 with TRBJ1-3, with D perhaps matching TRBD1 (5 bases). Looked up from germline, CDR1 is SNHLY and CDR2 is FYNNEI. CDR3 length: 15 amino acids. Trimming cost V 6 bases and J 0 bases, with 12 bases left between them. The CDR3 loop reads CASRGDSDSGNTIYF. The DNA for the CDR3 is TGTGCCAGCAGGGGAGACAGTGACTCTGGAAACACCATATATTTT.

The V call is TRBV13, the J call TRBJ2-1, with 8 positions matching TRBD2. The V gene's germline CDR1 is PRHDT and CDR2 FYEKMQ (reference sequence). The CDR3 is made up of 16 amino acids. Trimming removed 5 bases from V and 1 base from J; junction bases left unmatched: 7. DNA of the CDR3: TGTGCCAGCAGCGTCCAGGGACTAGGGTCCTACAATGAGCAGTTCTTC. It codes for CASSVQGLGSYNEQFF. The entire variable domain, with the rest obtained from reference TRBV13 and TRBJ2-1, is as follows: AAGVIQSPRHLIKEKRETATLKCYPIPRHDTVYWYQQGPGQDPQFLISFYEKMQSDKGSIPDRFSAQQFSDYHSELNMSSLELGDSALYFCASSVQGLGSYNEQFFGPGTRLTVL.

The chain has TRBV28 and TRBJ2-5; tentatively, D is TRBD1 or TRBD2 (6 bases each). The length of the CDR3 is 17 residues. V lost 1 base, J lost 1 base, and 16 bases lay in between. Germline CDR1 reads MDHEN; CDR2 reads SYDVKM. The CDR3 DNA follows: TGTGCCAGCAGTTTATTTGGCGAGGGGGGCTTCCAAGAGACCCAGTACTTC. This sequence encodes CASSLFGEGGFQETQYF.

The chain combines TRBV4-3 with TRBJ1-1, with a weak D call TRBD1 (6 bases). Trimming removed 4 bases at V and 5 bases at J, with 11 bases between. The CDR3 contains 13 residues. The germline V gene has CDR1 LGHNA and CDR2 YSLEER. The CDR3 loop reads CASSPGVGTEAFF. In nucleotides, the CDR3 is TGCGCCAGCAGCCCAGGGGTTGGGACTGAAGCTTTCTTT.

The chain recombines TRBV7-9 with TRBJ2-7, with D unclear. The CDR3 is 13 residues long. The germline CDR1 and CDR2 sequences are SEHNR and FQNEAQ (reference sequence). The germline V and J ends were trimmed by 3 bases and 2 bases, with 8 bases remaining between them. The CDR3 spells CASSLNGPYEQYF. CDR3 nucleotide sequence: TGTGCCAGCAGCTTGAACGGTCCCTACGAGCAGTACTTC.

The J gene is TRBJ2-1, the V gene TRBV27, with D possibly TRBD2 on 6 matching bases. Germline V gene sequence: CDR1 MNHEY, CDR2 SMNVEV (reference sequence). V lost 2 bases and J 8 bases, leaving 16 bases between the germline ends. This CDR3 spans 15 amino acids. CDR3 nucleotide sequence: TGTGCCAGCAGTTTAAGTGCGGGGAGGTCGGATGAGCAGTTCTTC. Translating it yields CASSLSAGRSDEQFF.

The chain is built from TRBV13 and TRBJ2-7, with TRBD2 identical over 12 bases. In germline, CDR1 is PRHDT, CDR2 FYEKMQ (reference sequence). Germline trimming cut 3 bases from V and 1 base from J; bases unmatched to any gene: 4. This CDR3 contains 16 residues. For the CDR3, the DNA is TGTGCCAGCAGCTTGCTGGGACTAGCGGGTTCCTACGAGCAGTACTTC. Protein product: CASSLLGLAGSYEQYF.

V gene TRBV28 combines with J gene TRBJ2-1, with D unclear. Trimming removed 4 bases at V and 3 bases at J, with 13 bases between. Germline CDR1 MDHEN, CDR2 SYDVKM. This CDR3 spans 15 amino acids. CDR3 sequence (DNA): TGTGCCAGCAGTTACGGCCAGACCATCTACAATGAGCAGTTCTTC. This encodes CASSYGQTIYNEQFF.

The chain has TRBV27 and TRBJ2-2; D is perhaps TRBD1 (5 bases). Germline assignment: CDR1 MNHEY and CDR2 SMNVEV (reference sequence). The V gene lost 5 bases and the J gene lost 4 bases, with 8 bases spanning the gap. The CDR3 is 13 residues long. The CDR3 DNA sequence: TGTGCCAGCAGTGCTAGGGGCACCGGGGAGCTGTTTTTT. It is translated as CASSARGTGELFF.

V gene TRBV18 combines with J gene TRBJ2-7, with D possibly TRBD1 on 6 matching bases. The CDR3 is 15 residues long. Trimming took 3 bases from V and 2 from J, leaving 14 bases between them. Germline assignment: CDR1 KGHSH and CDR2 LQKENI. The CDR3 bases are TGTGCCAGCTCACCCCCCGACAGGTATACCTACGAGCAGTACTTC. Its protein product is CASSPPDRYTYEQYF.

The genes are TRBV11-3 and TRBJ2-1; no definite D call. Germline loops: CDR1 SGHNT, CDR2 YENEEA. The CDR3 is 15 residues long. V was pared by 4 bases and J by 4 bases, with 14 bases between. CDR3 sequence (DNA): TGTGCCAGCAGCTCTCCTCGGACCTATTACAATGAGCAGTTCTTC. This gives the protein CASSSPRTYYNEQFF.

V is TRBV7-6 and J is TRBJ2-7; D unclear. Trimming took 2 bases from V and 3 from J, leaving 11 bases between them. Germline-derived CDR1 and CDR2 are SGHVS and FNYEAQ. The CDR3 runs to 14 residues. In DNA, the CDR3 is TGTGCCAGCAGCTTAAGCTTTGGAGTCTACGAGCAGTACTTC. Protein: CASSLSFGVYEQYF.